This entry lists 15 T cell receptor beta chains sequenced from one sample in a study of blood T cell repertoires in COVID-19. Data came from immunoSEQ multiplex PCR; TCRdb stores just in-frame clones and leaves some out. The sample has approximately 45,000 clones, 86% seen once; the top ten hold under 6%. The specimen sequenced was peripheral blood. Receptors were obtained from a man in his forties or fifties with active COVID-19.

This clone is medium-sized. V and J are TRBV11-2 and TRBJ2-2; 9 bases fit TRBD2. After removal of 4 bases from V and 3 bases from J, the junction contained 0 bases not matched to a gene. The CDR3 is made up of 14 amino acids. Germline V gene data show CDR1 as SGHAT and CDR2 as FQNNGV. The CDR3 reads CASSWTSDTGELFF. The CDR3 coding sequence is TGTGCCAGCAGCTGGACTAGCGACACCGGGGAGCTGTTTTTT. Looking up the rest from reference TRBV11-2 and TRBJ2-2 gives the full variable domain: EAGVAQSPRYKIIEKRQSVAFWCNPISGHATLYWYQQILGQGPKLLIQFQNNGVVDDSQLPKDRFSAERLKGVDSTLKIQPAKLEDSAVYLCASSWTSDTGELFFGEGSRLTVL.

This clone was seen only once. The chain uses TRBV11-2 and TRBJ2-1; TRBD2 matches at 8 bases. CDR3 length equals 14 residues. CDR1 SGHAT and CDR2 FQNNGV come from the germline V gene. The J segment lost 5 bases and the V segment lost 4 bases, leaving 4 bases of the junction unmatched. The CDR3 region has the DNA TGTGCCAGCAGCTCAGGTAGCGGGGACAATGAGCAGTTCTTC. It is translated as CASSSGSGDNEQFF.

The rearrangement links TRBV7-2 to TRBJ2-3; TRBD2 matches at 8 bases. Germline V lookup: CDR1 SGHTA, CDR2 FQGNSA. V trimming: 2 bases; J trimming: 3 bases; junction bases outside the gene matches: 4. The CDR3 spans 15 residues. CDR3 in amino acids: CASSLNGRGTDTQYF. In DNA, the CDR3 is TGTGCCAGCAGCTTAAACGGGAGGGGGACAGATACGCAGTATTTT.

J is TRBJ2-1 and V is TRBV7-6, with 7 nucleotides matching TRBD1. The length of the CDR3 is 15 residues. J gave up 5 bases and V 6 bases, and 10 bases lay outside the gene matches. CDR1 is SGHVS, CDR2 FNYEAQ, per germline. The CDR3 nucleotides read TGTGCCAGCAGTTTAAGCAGACAGGGAAACAATGAGCAGTTCTTC. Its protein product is CASSLSRQGNNEQFF.

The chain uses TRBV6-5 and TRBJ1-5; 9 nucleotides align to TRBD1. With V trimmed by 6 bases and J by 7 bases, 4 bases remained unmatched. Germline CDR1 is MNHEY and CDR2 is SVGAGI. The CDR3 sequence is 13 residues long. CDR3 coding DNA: TGTGCCAGCAGACGGACAGGGGACCAGCCCCAGCATTTT. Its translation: CASRRTGDQPQHF.

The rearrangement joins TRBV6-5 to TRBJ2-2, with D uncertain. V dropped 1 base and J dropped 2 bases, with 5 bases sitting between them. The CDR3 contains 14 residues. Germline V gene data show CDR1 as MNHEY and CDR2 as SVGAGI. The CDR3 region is CASSYLLNTGELFF. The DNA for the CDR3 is TGTGCCAGCAGTTACTTACTAAACACCGGGGAGCTGTTTTTT.

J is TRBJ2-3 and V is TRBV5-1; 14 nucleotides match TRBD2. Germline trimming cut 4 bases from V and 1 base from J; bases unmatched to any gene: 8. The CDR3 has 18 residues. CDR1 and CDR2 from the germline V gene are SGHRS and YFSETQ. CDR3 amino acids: CASSQGLAGAWGTDTQYF. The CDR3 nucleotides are TGCGCCAGCAGCCAGGGACTAGCGGGAGCCTGGGGCACAGATACGCAGTATTTT.

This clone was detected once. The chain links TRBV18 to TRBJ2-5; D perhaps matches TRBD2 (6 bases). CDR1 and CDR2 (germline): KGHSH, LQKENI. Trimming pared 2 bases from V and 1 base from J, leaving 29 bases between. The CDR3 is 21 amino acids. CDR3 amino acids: CASSPGLGNEWLAAIQETQYF. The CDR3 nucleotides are TGTGCCAGCTCACCAGGATTGGGCAACGAGTGGTTAGCGGCTATCCAAGAGACCCAGTACTTC.

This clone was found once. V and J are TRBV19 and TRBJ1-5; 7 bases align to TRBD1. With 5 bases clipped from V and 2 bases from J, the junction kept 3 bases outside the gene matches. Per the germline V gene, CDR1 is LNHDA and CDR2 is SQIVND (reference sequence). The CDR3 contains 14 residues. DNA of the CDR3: TGTGCCAGTAGTGTTACAGGGGGCAATCAGCCCCAGCATTTT. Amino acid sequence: CASSVTGGNQPQHF.

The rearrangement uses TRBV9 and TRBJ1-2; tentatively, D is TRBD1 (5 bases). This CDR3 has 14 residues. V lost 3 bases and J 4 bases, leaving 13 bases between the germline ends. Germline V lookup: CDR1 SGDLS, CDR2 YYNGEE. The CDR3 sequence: CASSAAGHPYGYTF. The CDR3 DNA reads TGTGCCAGCAGCGCCGCCGGACACCCCTATGGCTACACCTTC.

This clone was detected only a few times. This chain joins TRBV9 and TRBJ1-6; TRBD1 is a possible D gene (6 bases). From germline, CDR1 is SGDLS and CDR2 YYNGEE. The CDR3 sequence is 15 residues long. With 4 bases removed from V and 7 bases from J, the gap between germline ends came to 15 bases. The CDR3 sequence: CASSLTRTENSPLHF. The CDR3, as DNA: TGTGCCAGCAGCCTCACGAGGACAGAGAATTCACCCCTCCACTTT.

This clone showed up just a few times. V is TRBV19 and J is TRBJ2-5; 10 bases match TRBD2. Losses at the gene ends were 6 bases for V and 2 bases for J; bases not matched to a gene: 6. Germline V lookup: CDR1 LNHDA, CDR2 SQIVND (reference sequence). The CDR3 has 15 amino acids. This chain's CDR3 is CASRPLAGEQETQYF. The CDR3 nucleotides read TGTGCCAGTAGACCCCTAGCGGGAGAGCAAGAGACCCAGTACTTC.

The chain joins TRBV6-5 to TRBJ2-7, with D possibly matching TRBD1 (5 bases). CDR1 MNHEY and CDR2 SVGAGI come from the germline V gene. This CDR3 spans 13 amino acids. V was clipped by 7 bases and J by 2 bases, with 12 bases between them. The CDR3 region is CASTWNRPYEQYF. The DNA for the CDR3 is TGTGCCAGCACCTGGAACAGGCCCTACGAGCAGTACTTC.

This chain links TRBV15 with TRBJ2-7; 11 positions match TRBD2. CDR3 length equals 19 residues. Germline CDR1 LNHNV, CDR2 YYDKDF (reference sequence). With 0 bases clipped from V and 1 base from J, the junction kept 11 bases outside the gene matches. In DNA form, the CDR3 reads TGTGCCACCAGCAGAGATTTGGCTAGCGGGAGGACGAGATCCTACGAGCAGTACTTC. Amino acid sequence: CATSRDLASGRTRSYEQYF.

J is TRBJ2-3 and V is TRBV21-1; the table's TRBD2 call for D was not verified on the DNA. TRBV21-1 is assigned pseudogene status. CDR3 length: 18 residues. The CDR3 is CASSTSLGLAESTDTQYF. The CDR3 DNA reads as TGTGCCAGCAGCACCTCCCTGGGACTAGCAGAGAGCACAGATACGCAGTATTTT.